This TCR beta chain derives from a study of human T cells and chemical hapten exposure. Study as a whole: Diphenylcyclopropenone doses were given weekly to the scalps of patients across the roughly 22-week study. On the upper back, patch tests were applied with 0.01% DPC and read at 6 days.

MiXCR, run by TCRdb on the RACE reads, gives a single entry per CDR3 protein. The sample consists of about 260,000 distinct CDR3 sequences, about 9.4% of them appearing once. V shed 4 bases and J shed 6 bases, with 6 bases lying between them. The CDR3 spans 11 residues. Germline lookup yields CDR1 SEHNR and CDR2 FQNEAQ (reference sequence). Time point indicated: pre-sensitization, week 0. Treatment defined: therapeutic diphenylcyclopropenone sensitization with weekly scalp DPC. Drawing of blood took place ahead of applying each patch test. The chain employs TRBV7-9 and TRBJ1-2; D remains ambiguous. The sequence derives from a woman aged 40 to 50 with alopecia areata. Some clones in this sample may be carry-over from other donors' samples. The source material was whole blood, sampled in connection with sensitization to the hapten diphenylcyclopropenone (DPC). The CDR3 sequence: CASSSGHGYTF. The CDR3, as DNA: TGTGCCAGCAGCTCTGGCCATGGCTACACCTTC.